The following is a TCR beta chain sequence with its context. The RNA input was roughly 0.45 to 1 ug, and it was reverse transcribed with random hexamers. It was immunoSEQ multiplex PCR that amplified TCR beta CDR3 across 54 Vbeta and 13 Jbeta. TCRdb passed the immunoSEQ multiplex PCR reads through MiXCR, listing each CDR3 protein once. The table shows roughly 200,000 distinct CDR3 sequences, with around 95% occurring only once. TEMRA cells underwent FACS enrichment and CD8+ and CD4+ T cells underwent negative isolation. This sample was taken from a study of CD8 T cells in Susac syndrome. CDR3 size: 11 residues. V lost 8 bases, J lost 4 bases, and 12 bases lay in between. The germline gives CDR1 SQVTM, CDR2 ANQGSEA.

The sample was CD4+ T cells from PBMCs. The clonotype originates from a human donor with multiple sclerosis. This sequence joins TRBV29-1 and TRBJ2-7; D is perhaps TRBD1 (5 bases). The CDR3: CSNNRTYEQYV. For the CDR3, the DNA is TGCAGCAATAATAGGACATACGAGCAGTACGTC.